The clone carrying this TCR beta chain appeared a few times. Antigen unknown. This sample is drawn from a study of CD8+ T cells in alopecia areata. It was cDNA, reverse transcribed from extracted RNA, that served as the sequencing template. Clones were read by immunoSEQ multiplex PCR, and TCRdb kept only the in-frame ones, dropping some. The table records roughly 100,000 clones, 55% of them present only once. There are 12 residues in the CDR3. Germline V gene sequence: CDR1 MNHEY, CDR2 SVGAGI. Trimming removed 5 bases from V and 5 bases from J, with 9 bases in between. Study-level findings and limits: Sequenced scalp T cells also include alphabeta T cells resident in normal skin. It was lesional scalp, especially alopecia totalis/universalis, that showed higher clonality than normal scalp.

The J gene is TRBJ2-5, the V gene TRBV6-5; D might be TRBD2 (6 bases). This TCR was recovered from a human donor in good health. The sample comprised CD4+ T cells sorted from blood. CDR3 nucleotides: TGTGCCAGCAGTGTTGGGGGGGAGACCCAGTACTTC. It specifies CASSVGGETQYF.